The clone carrying this TCR beta chain was seen many times. Its antigen is unidentified. Repertoires were generated with immunoSEQ multiplex PCR, while TCRdb's copy carries only in-frame clones and drops some. Captured here are roughly 25,000 clones, none seen once; the top ten comprise around 1.7%. This entry is derived from a study of T cells after posttransplantation cyclophosphamide. Study-wide points: TRB overlap between skin or GI tissue T cells and blood was limited. Recipient CMV seropositivity and CMV reactivation strongly tracked TRB clonality. Donor CD8+ memory clones often dominated recipient blood repertoires at later times.

Busulfan-fludarabine conditioning, marrow transplant, and cyclophosphamide on days +3 and +4 were administered. This CDR3 is built from 15 residues. Per germline, CDR1 LNHNV and CDR2 YYDKDF (reference sequence). The J segment lost 10 bases and the V segment lost 1 base, leaving 7 bases of the junction unmatched. The chain couples TRBV15 to TRBJ1-4, with TRBD1 matching over 9 bases. The sequence was obtained from a male patient aged 18-29 years who received an allogeneic stem cell transplant from a related donor, was CMV-positive, and had no GVHD. Some T cells may arise from the graft donor. Here the sequenced sample was PBMCs, taken after allogeneic stem cell transplant with posttransplant cyclophosphamide. Written as DNA, the CDR3 is TGTGCCACCAGCAGAGCCGGGACAGGGTCGGGAAAACTGTTTTTT. Protein sequence: CATSRAGTGSGKLFF.